This T cell receptor beta chain was found in a study of CD8 T cells in ankylosing spondylitis. In this sample, this clonotype turned up a few times. The CDR3 consists of 18 residues. V shed 4 bases and J 1 base; nucleotides not matched to a gene: 13. CDR1 SGHVS and CDR2 FQNEAQ come from the germline V gene. TCRdb reprocessed the 5' RACE reads via MiXCR and lists one record per CDR3 protein. This table holds 200,000 to 300,000 distinct CDR3 sequences, 8% to 9% found once. The rearrangement joins TRBV7-8 to TRBJ2-7; 10 bases align to TRBD1. Sequenced: blood, either unsorted or a sorted T cell fraction (not recorded which). The receptor was isolated from a female donor with ankylosing spondylitis or in good health (not recorded which). CDR3 bases: TGTGCCAGCAGCTGGGGGGACAGGGGAAGTCATCGGTCCTACGAGCAGTACTTC. Its protein is CASSWGDRGSHRSYEQYF.